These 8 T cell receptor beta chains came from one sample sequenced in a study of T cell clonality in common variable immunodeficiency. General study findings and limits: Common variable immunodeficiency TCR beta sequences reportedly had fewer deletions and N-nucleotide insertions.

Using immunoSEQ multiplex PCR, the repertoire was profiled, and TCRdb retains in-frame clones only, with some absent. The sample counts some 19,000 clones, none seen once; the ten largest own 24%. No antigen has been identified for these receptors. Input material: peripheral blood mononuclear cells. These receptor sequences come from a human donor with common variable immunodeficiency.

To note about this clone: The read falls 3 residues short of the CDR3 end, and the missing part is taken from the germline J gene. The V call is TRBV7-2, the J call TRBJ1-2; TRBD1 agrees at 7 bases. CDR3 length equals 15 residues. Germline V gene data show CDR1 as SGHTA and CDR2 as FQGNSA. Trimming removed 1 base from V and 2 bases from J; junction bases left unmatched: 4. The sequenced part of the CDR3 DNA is TGTGCCAGCAGCTTAGGGGGACAGACAAACTATGGC. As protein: CASSLGGQTNYG. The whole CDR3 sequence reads CASSLGGQTNYGYTF.

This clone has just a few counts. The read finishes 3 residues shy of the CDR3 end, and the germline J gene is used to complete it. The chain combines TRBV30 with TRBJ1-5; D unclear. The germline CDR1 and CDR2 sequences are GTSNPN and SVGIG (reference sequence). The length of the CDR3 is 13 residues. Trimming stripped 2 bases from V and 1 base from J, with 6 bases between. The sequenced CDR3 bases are TGTGCCTGGAGTCAGGCGAGCAATCAGCCC. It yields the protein CAWSQASNQP. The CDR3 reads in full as CAWSQASNQPQHF. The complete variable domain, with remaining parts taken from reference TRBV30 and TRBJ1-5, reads SQTIHQWPATLVQPVGSPLSLECTVEGTSNPNLYWYRQAAGRGLQLLFYSVGIGQISSEVPQNLSASRPQDRQFILSSKKLLLSDSGFYLCAWSQASNQPQHFGDGTRLSIL.

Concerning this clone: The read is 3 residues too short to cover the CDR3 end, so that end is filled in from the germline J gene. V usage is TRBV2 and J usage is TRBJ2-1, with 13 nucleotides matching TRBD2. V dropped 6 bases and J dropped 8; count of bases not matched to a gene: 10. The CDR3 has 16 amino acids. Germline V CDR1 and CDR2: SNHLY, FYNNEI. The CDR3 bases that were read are TGTGCCAGCAGCAAACGACTAGCGGGAGGCCTGGATGAG. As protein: CASSKRLAGGLDE. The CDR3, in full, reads CASSKRLAGGLDEQFF.

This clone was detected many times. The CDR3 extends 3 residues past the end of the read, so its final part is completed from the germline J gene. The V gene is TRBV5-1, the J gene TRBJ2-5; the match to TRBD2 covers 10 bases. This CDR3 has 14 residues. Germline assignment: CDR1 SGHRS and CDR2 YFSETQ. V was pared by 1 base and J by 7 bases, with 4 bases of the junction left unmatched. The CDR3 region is CASSLTSGAGTQYF. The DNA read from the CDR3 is TGCGCCAGCAGCTTGACTAGCGGGGCGGGGACC.

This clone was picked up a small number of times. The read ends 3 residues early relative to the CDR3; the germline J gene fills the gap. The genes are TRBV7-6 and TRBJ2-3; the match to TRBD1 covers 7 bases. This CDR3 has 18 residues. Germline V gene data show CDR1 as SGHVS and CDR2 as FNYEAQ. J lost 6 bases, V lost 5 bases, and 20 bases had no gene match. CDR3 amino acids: CASSVIAGTAVRGDTQYF. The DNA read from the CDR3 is TGTGCCAGCAGCGTAATCGCCGGGACAGCAGTTAGGGGGGATACG.

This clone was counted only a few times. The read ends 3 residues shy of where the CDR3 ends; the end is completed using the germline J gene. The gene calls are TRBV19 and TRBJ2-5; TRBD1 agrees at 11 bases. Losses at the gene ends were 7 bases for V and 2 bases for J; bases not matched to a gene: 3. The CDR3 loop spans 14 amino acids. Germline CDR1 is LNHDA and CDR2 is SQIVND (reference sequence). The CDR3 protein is CASKRDRGQETQYF. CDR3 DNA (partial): TGTGCCAGTAAGCGGGACAGGGGGCAAGAGACC.

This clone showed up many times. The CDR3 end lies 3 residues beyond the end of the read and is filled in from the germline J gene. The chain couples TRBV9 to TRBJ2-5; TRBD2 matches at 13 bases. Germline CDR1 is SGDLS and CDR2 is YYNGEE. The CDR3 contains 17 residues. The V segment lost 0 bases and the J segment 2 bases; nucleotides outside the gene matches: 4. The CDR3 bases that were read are TGTGCCAGCAGCGTAGGTGCGGGACTAGCGGGACAAGAGACC. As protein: CASSVGAGLAGQET. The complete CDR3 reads CASSVGAGLAGQETQYF.

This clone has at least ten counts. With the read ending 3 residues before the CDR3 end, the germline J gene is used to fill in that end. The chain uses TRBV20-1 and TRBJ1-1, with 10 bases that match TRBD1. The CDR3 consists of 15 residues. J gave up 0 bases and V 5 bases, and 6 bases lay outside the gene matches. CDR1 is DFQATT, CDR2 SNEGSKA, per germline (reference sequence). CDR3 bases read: TGCAGTGCTGAGACAGGGGGCATGATGAACACTGAA. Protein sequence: CSAETGGMMNTE. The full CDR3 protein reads CSAETGGMMNTEAFF.